The 11 T cell receptor beta chains below all came from one sample that was sequenced in a study of cytotoxic CD8 clonotypes in ibrutinib-treated CLL. Clones were sequenced by immunoSEQ multiplex PCR, and TCRdb holds only the in-frame ones, with some missing. The table includes 150,000 to 200,000 clones, nearly 90% detected once. The starting material was PBMCs, obtained at disease progression, from a patient treated with ibrutinib. Source of these receptors: a human donor with chronic lymphocytic leukemia.

This chain joins TRBV9 and TRBJ2-6; 7 bases align to TRBD1. V was pared by 0 bases and J by 2 bases, with 5 bases of the junction left unmatched. CDR3 length equals 17 residues. Germline CDR1 SGDLS, CDR2 YYNGEE. CDR3 DNA sequence: TGTGCCAGCAGCGTAGAGGGACAGAGGGCTGGGGCCAACGTCCTGACTTTC. Encoded protein: CASSVEGQRAGANVLTF.

The V gene is TRBV5-1, the J gene TRBJ2-4, with D perhaps TRBD1 or TRBD2 (6 bases each). Trimming removed 3 bases from V and 4 bases from J, with 14 bases in between. This CDR3 comprises 15 residues. CDR1 is SGHRS and CDR2 is YFSETQ in the germline V gene. The CDR3 protein is CASSYIGGPKNIQYF. CDR3 sequence (DNA): TGCGCCAGCAGCTATATTGGGGGGCCTAAAAACATTCAGTACTTC.

This clone was counted once. The chain employs TRBV5-1 and TRBJ2-7, with unresolved D. This CDR3 is built from 15 residues. V lost 0 bases and J lost 0, with 10 bases in between. Germline CDR1 SGHRS, CDR2 YFSETQ. The CDR3 DNA follows: TGCGCCAGCAGCTTGGGCCCAGGTTCCTCCTACGAGCAGTACTTC. Protein sequence: CASSLGPGSSYEQYF.

In its sample, this clone was seen once. This rearrangement joins TRBV30 to TRBJ1-2; TRBD1 matches at 9 bases. Looked up from germline, CDR1 is GTSNPN and CDR2 is SVGIG (reference sequence). This CDR3 contains 14 residues. Trimming took 3 bases from V and 7 from J; bases not matched to a gene: 9. The CDR3 reads CAWSRDRGAIGYTF. In DNA, the CDR3 is TGTGCCTGGAGCCGCGACAGGGGGGCGATTGGCTACACCTTC. Based on the CDR3 plus reference TRBV30 and TRBJ1-2, the full variable domain is SQTIHQWPATLVQPVGSPLSLECTVEGTSNPNLYWYRQAAGRGLQLLFYSVGIGQISSEVPQNLSASRPQDRQFILSSKKLLLSDSGFYLCAWSRDRGAIGYTFGSGTRLTVV.

The J gene is TRBJ2-1, the V gene TRBV7-9, with TRBD2 matching 8 bases. This CDR3 contains 16 residues. Germline-derived CDR1 and CDR2 are SEHNR and FQNEAQ (reference sequence). The ends lost 3 bases at V and 2 bases at J; junction bases unmatched: 6. The DNA for the CDR3 is TGTGCCAGCAGCTTCCGGACGGGAGGGCCCTACAATGAGCAGTTCTTC. This encodes CASSFRTGGPYNEQFF.

This clone was found once. The rearrangement links TRBV7-9 to TRBJ1-5; D ambiguous. Germline loops: CDR1 SEHNR, CDR2 FQNEAQ (reference sequence). This CDR3 contains 16 residues. Trimming took off 1 base at V and 1 base at J, with 11 bases between the two ends. The CDR3: CASSLDTAISNQPQHF. The CDR3 DNA follows: TGTGCCAGCAGCTTAGATACAGCGATAAGCAATCAGCCCCAGCATTTT.

The genes are TRBV10-3 and TRBJ2-7, with 8 bases lining up with TRBD2. The germline V gene has CDR1 ENHRY and CDR2 SYGVKD. The V and J ends lost 2 bases and 0 bases, in that order; junction bases with no gene match: 0. The CDR3 is 14 amino acids. This chain's CDR3 is CAISEGTSSYEQYF. In DNA, the CDR3 is TGTGCCATCAGTGAGGGGACTAGCTCCTACGAGCAGTACTTC.

This clone was detected once. The CDR3 loop reads CAWNWKGGGTGELFF. CDR3 nucleotide sequence: TGTGCCTGGAATTGGAAAGGGGGAGGGACCGGGGAGCTGTTTTTT. V gene TRBV30 combines with J gene TRBJ2-2; a weak D match, TRBD2 (7 bases). V was cut by 4 bases and J by 5 bases, with 17 bases left in between. The germline CDR1 and CDR2 sequences are GTSNPN and SVGIG (reference sequence). The CDR3 loop spans 15 amino acids. Together with reference TRBV30 and TRBJ2-2, the CDR3 gives the full variable domain: SQTIHQWPATLVQPVGSPLSLECTVEGTSNPNLYWYRQAAGRGLQLLFYSVGIGQISSEVPQNLSASRPQDRQFILSSKKLLLSDSGFYLCAWNWKGGGTGELFFGEGSRLTVL.

The chain recombines TRBV5-1 with TRBJ2-2; 10 bases match TRBD1. From germline, CDR1 is SGHRS and CDR2 YFSETQ. V shed 1 base, J shed 5 bases, and the junction held 23 bases outside the gene matches. The CDR3 totals 22 residues. CDR3 loop: CASSLSHLDRGIPFLKTGELFF. CDR3 nucleotide sequence: TGCGCCAGCAGCTTGTCCCACTTGGACAGGGGGATTCCCTTCCTGAAAACCGGGGAGCTGTTTTTT.

The chain links TRBV7-2 to TRBJ2-3, with 8 positions matching TRBD2. This CDR3 is 16 amino acids long. J was trimmed by 1 base and V by 1 base; bases with no gene match: 4. CDR1 is SGHTA and CDR2 is FQGNSA in the germline V gene. In nucleotides, the CDR3 is TGTGCCAGCAGCTTAGGGCATAGCGGGGGCACAGATACGCAGTATTTT. It encodes CASSLGHSGGTDTQYF.

J is TRBJ2-1 and V is TRBV19; the match to TRBD2 covers 7 bases. With V trimmed by 8 bases and J by 3 bases, 10 bases remained unmatched. The CDR3 is 15 residues long. Germline CDR1 is LNHDA and CDR2 is SQIVND (reference sequence). This CDR3 reads CASSPWDYDYNEQFF. CDR3 DNA sequence: TGTGCCAGTTCGCCTTGGGACTACGACTACAATGAGCAGTTCTTC.